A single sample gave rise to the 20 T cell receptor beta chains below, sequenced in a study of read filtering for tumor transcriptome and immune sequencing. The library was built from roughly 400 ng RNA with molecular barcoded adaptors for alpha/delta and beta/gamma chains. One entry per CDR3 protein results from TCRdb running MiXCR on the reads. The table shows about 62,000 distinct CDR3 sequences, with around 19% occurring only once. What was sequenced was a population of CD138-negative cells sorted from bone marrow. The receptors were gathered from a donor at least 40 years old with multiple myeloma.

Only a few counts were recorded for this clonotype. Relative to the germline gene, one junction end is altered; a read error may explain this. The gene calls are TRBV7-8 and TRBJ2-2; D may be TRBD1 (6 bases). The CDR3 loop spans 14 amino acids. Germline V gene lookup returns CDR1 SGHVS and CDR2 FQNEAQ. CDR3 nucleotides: TGTGCCAGCAGCTTAGGGACAGATACCGGAGAGCTGTTTTTT. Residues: CASSLGTDTGELFF.

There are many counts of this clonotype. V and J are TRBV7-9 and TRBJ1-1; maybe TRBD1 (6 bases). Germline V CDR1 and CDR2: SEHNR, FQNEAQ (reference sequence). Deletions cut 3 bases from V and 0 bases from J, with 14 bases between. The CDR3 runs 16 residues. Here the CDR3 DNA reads TGTGCCAGCAGCTTTCGACAGGCTACAATGAACACTGAAGCTTTCTTT. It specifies CASSFRQATMNTEAFF. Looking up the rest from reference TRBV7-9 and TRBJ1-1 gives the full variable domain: DTGVSQNPRHKITKRGQNVTFRCDPISEHNRLYWYRQTLGQGPEFLTYFQNEAQLEKSRLLSDRFSAERPKGSFSTLEIQRTEQGDSAMYLCASSFRQATMNTEAFFGQGTRLTVV.

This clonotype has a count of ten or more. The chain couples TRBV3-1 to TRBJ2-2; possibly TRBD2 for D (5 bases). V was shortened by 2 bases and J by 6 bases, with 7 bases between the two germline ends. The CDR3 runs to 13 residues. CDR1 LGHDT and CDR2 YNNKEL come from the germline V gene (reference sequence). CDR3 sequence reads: CASSQLLAGELFF. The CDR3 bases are TGTGCCAGCAGCCAATTACTAGCCGGGGAGCTGTTTTTT.

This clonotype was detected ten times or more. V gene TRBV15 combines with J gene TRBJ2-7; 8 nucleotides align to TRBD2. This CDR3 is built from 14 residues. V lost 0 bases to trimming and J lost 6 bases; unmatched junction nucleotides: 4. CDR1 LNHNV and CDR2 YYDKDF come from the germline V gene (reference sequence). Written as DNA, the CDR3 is TGTGCCACCAGCAGAGATCGGGGGGGGGTCGAGCAGTACTTC. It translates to CATSRDRGGVEQYF.

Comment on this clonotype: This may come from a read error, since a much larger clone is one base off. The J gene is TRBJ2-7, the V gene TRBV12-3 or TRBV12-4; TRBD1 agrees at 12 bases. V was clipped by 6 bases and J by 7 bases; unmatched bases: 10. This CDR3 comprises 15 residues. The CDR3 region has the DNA TGTGCCAGCAGACCCGGGACAGGGGGCCCTGGGGAGCAGTACTTC. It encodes CASRPGTGGPGEQYF.

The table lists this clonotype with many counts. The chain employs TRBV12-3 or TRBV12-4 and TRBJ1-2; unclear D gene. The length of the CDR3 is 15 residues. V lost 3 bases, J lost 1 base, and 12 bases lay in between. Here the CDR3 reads CASSFLGGVNYGYTF. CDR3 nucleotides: TGTGCCAGCAGTTTCCTAGGAGGAGTTAACTATGGCTACACCTTC.

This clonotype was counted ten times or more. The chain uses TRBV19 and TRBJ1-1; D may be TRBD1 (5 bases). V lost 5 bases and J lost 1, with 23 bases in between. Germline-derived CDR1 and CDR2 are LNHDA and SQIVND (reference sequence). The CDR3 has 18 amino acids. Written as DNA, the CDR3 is TGTGCCAGTAGTGTCGGCCCCCGCCCGGGACGACCGAACACTGAAGCTTTCTTT. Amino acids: CASSVGPRPGRPNTEAFF.

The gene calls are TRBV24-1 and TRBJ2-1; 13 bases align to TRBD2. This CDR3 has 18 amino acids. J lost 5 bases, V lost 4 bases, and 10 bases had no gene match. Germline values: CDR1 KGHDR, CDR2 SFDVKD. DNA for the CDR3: TGTGCCACCAGTGACTCTGGACTAGCGGGAGAGACGGACAATGAGCAGTTCTTC. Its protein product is CATSDSGLAGETDNEQFF.

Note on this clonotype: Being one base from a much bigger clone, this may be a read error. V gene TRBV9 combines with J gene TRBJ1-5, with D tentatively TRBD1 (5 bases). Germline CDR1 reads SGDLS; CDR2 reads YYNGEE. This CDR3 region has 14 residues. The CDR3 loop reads CASSGGTSNQPPHF. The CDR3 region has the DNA TGTGCCAGCAGCGGAGGGACGTCAAATCAGCCCCCGCATTTT.

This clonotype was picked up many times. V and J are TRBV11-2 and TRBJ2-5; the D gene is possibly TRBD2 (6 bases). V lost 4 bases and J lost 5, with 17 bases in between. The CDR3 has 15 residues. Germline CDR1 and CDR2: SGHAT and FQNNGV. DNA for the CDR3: TGTGCCAGCAGCTCCAATCTCGGGACTCCGGAGACCCAGTACTTC. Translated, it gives CASSSNLGTPETQYF.

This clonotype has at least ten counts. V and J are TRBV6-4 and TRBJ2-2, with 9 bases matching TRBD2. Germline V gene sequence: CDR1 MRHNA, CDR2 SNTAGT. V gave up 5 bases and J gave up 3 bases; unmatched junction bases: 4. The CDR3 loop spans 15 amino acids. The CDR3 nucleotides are TGTGCCAGCAGTATGCTAGCGGGACACACCGGGGAGCTGTTTTTT. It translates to CASSMLAGHTGELFF.

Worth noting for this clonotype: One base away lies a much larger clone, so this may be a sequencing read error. For the CDR3, the DNA is TGTGCCAGCAGTTCGGCCGGGAGCGCAGATACGCAGTATTTT. It is translated as CASSSAGSADTQYF. The chain recombines TRBV12-3 or TRBV12-4 with TRBJ2-3; D possibly corresponds to TRBD2 (6 bases). The V and J ends lost 4 bases and 4 bases respectively, with 12 bases between them. The CDR3 loop spans 14 amino acids.

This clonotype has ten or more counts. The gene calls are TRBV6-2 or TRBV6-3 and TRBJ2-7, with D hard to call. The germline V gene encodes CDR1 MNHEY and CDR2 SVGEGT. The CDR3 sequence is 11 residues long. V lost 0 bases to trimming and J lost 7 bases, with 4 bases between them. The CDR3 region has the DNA TGTGCCAGCAGTTACTCGGGTGAGCAGTACTTC. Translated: CASSYSGEQYF.

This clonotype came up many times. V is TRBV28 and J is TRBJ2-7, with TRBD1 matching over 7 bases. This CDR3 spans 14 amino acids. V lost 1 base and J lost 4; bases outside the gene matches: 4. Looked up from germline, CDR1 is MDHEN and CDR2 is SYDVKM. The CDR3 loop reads CASSLSTGQYEQYF. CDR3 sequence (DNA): TGTGCCAGCAGTTTATCGACAGGGCAGTACGAGCAGTACTTC.

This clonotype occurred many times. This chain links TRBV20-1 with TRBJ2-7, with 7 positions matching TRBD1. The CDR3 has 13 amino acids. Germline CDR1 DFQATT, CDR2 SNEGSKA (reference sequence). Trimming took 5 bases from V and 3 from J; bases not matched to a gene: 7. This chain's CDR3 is CSAGPGTDYEQYF. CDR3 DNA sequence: TGCAGTGCTGGACCCGGGACAGACTACGAGCAGTACTTC.

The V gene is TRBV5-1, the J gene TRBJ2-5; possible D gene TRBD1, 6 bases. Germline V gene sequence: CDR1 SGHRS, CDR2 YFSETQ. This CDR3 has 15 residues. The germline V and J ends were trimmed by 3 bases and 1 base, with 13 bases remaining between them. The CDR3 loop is CASSSTATGQETQYF. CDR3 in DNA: TGCGCCAGCAGCTCGACGGCGACAGGCCAAGAGACCCAGTACTTC.

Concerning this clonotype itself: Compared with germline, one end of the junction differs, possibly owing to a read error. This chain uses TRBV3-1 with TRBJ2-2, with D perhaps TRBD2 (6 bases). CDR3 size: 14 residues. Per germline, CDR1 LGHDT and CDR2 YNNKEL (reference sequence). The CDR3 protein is CASSPTRNTGGLFF. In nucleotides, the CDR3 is TGTGCCAGCAGCCCGACTCGGAACACCGGGGGGCTGTTTTTT.

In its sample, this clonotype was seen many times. The CDR3 DNA follows: TGCGCCAGCAGCTCCACAGGGGGCGGCTCCTACGAGCAGTACTTC. It translates to CASSSTGGGSYEQYF. The V call is TRBV5-1, the J call TRBJ2-7; 9 bases map to TRBD1. The ends lost 3 bases at V and 0 bases at J; junction bases unmatched: 4. CDR3 length equals 15 residues. Germline loops: CDR1 SGHRS, CDR2 YFSETQ. Filled out from reference TRBV5-1 and TRBJ2-7, the complete variable domain reads KAGVTQTPRYLIKTRGQQVTLSCSPISGHRSVSWYQQTPGQGLQFLFEYFSETQRNKGNFPGRFSGRQFSNSRSEMNVSTLELGDSALYLCASSSTGGGSYEQYFGPGTRLTVT.

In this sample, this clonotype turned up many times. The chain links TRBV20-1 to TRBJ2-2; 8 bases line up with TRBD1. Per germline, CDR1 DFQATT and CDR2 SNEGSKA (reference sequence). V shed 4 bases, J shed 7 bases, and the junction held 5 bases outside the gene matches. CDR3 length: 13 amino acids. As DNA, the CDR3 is TGCAGTGCTACCGACAGGGGCAGCGGGGAGCTGTTTTTT. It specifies CSATDRGSGELFF.

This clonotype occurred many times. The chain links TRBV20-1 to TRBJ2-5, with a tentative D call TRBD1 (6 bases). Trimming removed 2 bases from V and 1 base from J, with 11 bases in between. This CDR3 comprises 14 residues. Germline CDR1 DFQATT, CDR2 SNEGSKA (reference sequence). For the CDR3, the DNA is TGCAGTGCTAGAATTGGACAGTCCCAAGAGACCCAGTACTTC. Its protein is CSARIGQSQETQYF.